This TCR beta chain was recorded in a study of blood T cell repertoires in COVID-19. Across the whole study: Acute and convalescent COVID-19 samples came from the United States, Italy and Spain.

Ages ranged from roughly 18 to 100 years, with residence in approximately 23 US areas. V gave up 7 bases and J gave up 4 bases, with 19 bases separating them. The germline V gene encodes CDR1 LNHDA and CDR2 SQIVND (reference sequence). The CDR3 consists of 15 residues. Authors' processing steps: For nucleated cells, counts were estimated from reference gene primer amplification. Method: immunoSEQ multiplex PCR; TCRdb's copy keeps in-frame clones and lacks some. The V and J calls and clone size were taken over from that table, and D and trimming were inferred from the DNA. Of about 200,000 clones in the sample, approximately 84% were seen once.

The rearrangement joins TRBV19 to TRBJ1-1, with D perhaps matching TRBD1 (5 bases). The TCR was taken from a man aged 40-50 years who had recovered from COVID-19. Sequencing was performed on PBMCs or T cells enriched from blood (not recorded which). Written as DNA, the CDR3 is TGTGCCAGTACCCAATATCCGACAGCGCGCACTGAAGCTTTCTTT. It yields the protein CASTQYPTARTEAFF.